This T cell receptor (beta chain) stems from a study of cytomegalovirus exposure and HLA in healthy donors. Whole-study results and caveats: Among the CMV-associated chains, three were confirmed in vitro as specific for CMV antigens.

To note about this clone: Its matching antigen is unknown.

This CDR3 is 15 amino acids long. Per germline, CDR1 MGHRA and CDR2 YSYEKL. The V gene end was trimmed by 6 bases and the J gene end by 4 bases; junction bases not matched to a gene: 6. The PCR contained 60 Vbeta and 13 Jbeta primers. Clones were read by immunoSEQ multiplex PCR, and TCRdb kept only the in-frame ones, dropping some. Of around 150,000 clones listed, more than 65% are singletons. The clonotype was recovered from a man aged 45-65 years in good health and CMV-seropositive. This rearrangement joins TRBV4-1 to TRBJ2-1, with TRBD2 identical over 10 bases. The material sequenced was PBMCs. Here the CDR3 DNA reads TGCGCCAGCAGGGTTACTAGCGGGGTATACAATGAGCAGTTCTTC. As protein: CASRVTSGVYNEQFF.